The present T cell receptor beta chain was sequenced within a study of T cell responses to AZD1222 COVID-19 vaccine. Overall study results and limits: The donor group comprised mostly white British people and more females; the analysis possibly underestimated clonal diversity. Repertoire collection took place solely once the T cell response had peaked.

In the case of this clone: Its matching antigen is unknown.

Measured with immunoSEQ multiplex PCR; TCRdb has only the in-frame clones, and not every one. The sample comprises approximately 89,000 clones, under 95% of which are singletons, and 5% to 5.5% rests with the top ten. The V gene's germline CDR1 is GTSNPN and CDR2 SVGIG (reference sequence). V was trimmed by 5 bases and J by 1 base, leaving 15 bases between them. The CDR3 consists of 14 residues. This clonotype was sampled from an adult in good health. The sample in question was peripheral blood, obtained on day 0 of AZD1222 vaccination. The chain couples TRBV30 to TRBJ2-7, with D maybe TRBD2 (5 bases). Here the CDR3 DNA reads TGTGCCTGGGCGGACTTAGAGACGTCCTACGAGCAGTACTTC. Translating it yields CAWADLETSYEQYF.